This record looks at one TCR beta chain sequence and its context. Its specificity is not known. Treatment: 15 to 20 received Ad26.COV2.S at low or high dose, single or two shots; 5 received placebo; per-sample allocation not given. Samples analyzed were those drawn on day 63 after the first vaccine or placebo injection. The data originate from a study of Ad26.COV2.S vaccination and SARS-CoV-2 variants. Clones were read by immunoSEQ multiplex PCR, and TCRdb kept only the in-frame ones, dropping some. In the table there are around 250,000 clones, approximately 90% of which are singletons. General study findings and limits: Individuals receiving vaccine had higher spike-specific TCR breadth than placebo recipients did.

CDR1 SEHNR and CDR2 FQNEAQ come from the germline V gene (reference sequence). The V segment lost 3 bases and the J segment 7 bases; nucleotides outside the gene matches: 11. CDR3 length: 16 residues. This specimen was peripheral blood, taken in a trial of Ad26.COV2.S vaccine versus placebo. The chain is built from TRBV7-9 and TRBJ1-5, with 8 bases lining up with TRBD1. The TCR comes from a person aged 18-65 years who received the Ad26.COV2.S COVID-19 vaccine or a placebo. CDR3: CASSFGDRGLQQPQHF. The CDR3 bases are TGTGCCAGCAGCTTCGGAGACAGGGGTTTACAGCAGCCCCAGCATTTT.